These 18 T cell receptor beta chains share one sample of origin, sequenced in a study of blood T cell repertoires in COVID-19. Using immunoSEQ multiplex PCR, the repertoire was profiled, and TCRdb retains in-frame clones only, with some absent. The table shows about 270,000 clones, with about nine tenths occurring only once. Sequencing used PBMCs or T cells enriched from blood (not recorded which). The receptors were gathered from a woman in her twenties or thirties with acute COVID-19.

The chain recombines TRBV3-1 (or the pseudogene TRBV3-2) with TRBJ2-7; a possible D gene is TRBD2 (5 bases). This CDR3 contains 12 residues. V gave up 4 bases and J gave up 6 bases, with 10 bases separating them. Looked up from germline, CDR1 is LGHDT and CDR2 is YNNKEL (reference sequence). The CDR3: CASSPDSTEQYF. The CDR3 DNA reads TGTGCCAGCAGCCCGGACTCCACCGAGCAGTACTTC.

The chain carries TRBV28 and TRBJ2-7; 8 positions match TRBD1. V shed 3 bases and J 2 bases; nucleotides not matched to a gene: 6. CDR3 length equals 15 residues. Germline CDR1 MDHEN, CDR2 SYDVKM. The CDR3 here is CASSFGSGGTYEQYF. CDR3 DNA sequence: TGTGCCAGCAGTTTCGGTTCAGGGGGCACCTACGAGCAGTACTTC.

J is TRBJ2-4 and V is TRBV3-1 (or the pseudogene TRBV3-2), with D possibly matching TRBD2 (6 bases). This CDR3 region has 13 residues. Germline lookup yields CDR1 LGHDT and CDR2 YNNKEL (reference sequence). V shed 1 base and J shed 7 bases, with 8 bases lying between them. CDR3 sequence: CASSQVGGNIQYF. Written as DNA, the CDR3 is TGTGCCAGCAGCCAAGTCGGAGGGAACATTCAGTACTTC.

This sequence joins TRBV5-6 and TRBJ2-1, with 10 bases matching TRBD2. CDR1 is SGHDT and CDR2 is YYEEEE in the germline V gene. The CDR3 has 16 amino acids. Trimming took 4 bases from V and 7 from J; bases not matched to a gene: 11. The CDR3 loop reads CASSTLTASGGNEQFF. In nucleotides, the CDR3 is TGTGCCAGCAGCACCCTGACGGCTAGCGGGGGAAATGAGCAGTTCTTC.

This clone was recorded only once. The genes are TRBV30 and TRBJ1-5; weak D call: TRBD1 (5 bases). The V gene lost 0 bases and the J gene lost 3 bases, with 18 bases spanning the gap. The germline CDR1 and CDR2 sequences are GTSNPN and SVGIG (reference sequence). The CDR3 is 17 residues long. CDR3 in DNA: TGTGCCTGGAGTGTCACCCGAGTAGGGGTTGACAATCAGCCCCAGCATTTT. Amino acid sequence: CAWSVTRVGVDNQPQHF. Using reference TRBV30 and TRBJ1-5 for the parts outside the CDR3, the full variable domain is SQTIHQWPATLVQPVGSPLSLECTVEGTSNPNLYWYRQAAGRGLQLLFYSVGIGQISSEVPQNLSASRPQDRQFILSSKKLLLSDSGFYLCAWSVTRVGVDNQPQHFGDGTRLSIL.

The chain is built from TRBV10-3 and TRBJ2-1, with D tentatively TRBD2 (6 bases). This CDR3 contains 14 residues. Trimming removed 8 bases at V and 9 bases at J, with 20 bases between. CDR1 and CDR2 (germline): ENHRY, SYGVKD. The CDR3 DNA follows: TGTGCCATCGGGAATAGCGGAGATGACGGTGAGCAGTTCTTC. It yields the protein CAIGNSGDDGEQFF.

This sequence joins TRBV28 and TRBJ1-2; no firm D call. Germline CDR1 and CDR2: MDHEN and SYDVKM. Deletions cut 2 bases from V and 7 bases from J, with 11 bases between. The CDR3 covers 13 residues. The CDR3 DNA is TGTGCCAGCAGTTTAATCGAGGCCTCTGGCTACACCTTC. Translating gives CASSLIEASGYTF.

V gene TRBV20-1 combines with J gene TRBJ1-5; D is uncertain. Trimming cost V 3 bases and J 4 bases, with 16 bases left between them. The CDR3 length is 15 residues. Germline CDR1 DFQATT, CDR2 SNEGSKA (reference sequence). CDR3 protein: CSASPAYGENQPQHF. The CDR3 nucleotides read TGCAGTGCTAGTCCGGCTTACGGGGAAAATCAGCCCCAGCATTTT.

This chain uses TRBV7-2 with TRBJ2-1; 9 positions agree with TRBD2. The CDR3 has 15 amino acids. The germline CDR1 and CDR2 sequences are SGHTA and FQGNSA. The J segment lost 4 bases and the V segment lost 5 bases, leaving 6 bases of the junction unmatched. CDR3: CASSLDLAGYNEQFF. In DNA, the CDR3 is TGTGCCAGCAGCCTGGACCTAGCGGGATACAATGAGCAGTTCTTC. Supplemented by reference TRBV7-2 and TRBJ2-1, the full variable domain reads GAGVSQSPSNKVTEKGKDVELRCDPISGHTALYWYRQSLGQGLEFLIYFQGNSAPDKSGLPSDRFSAERTGGSVSTLTIQRTQQEDSAVYLCASSLDLAGYNEQFFGPGTRLTVL.

The chain has TRBV19 and TRBJ2-1; 7 bases are a match to TRBD2. CDR1 and CDR2 (germline): LNHDA, SQIVND (reference sequence). This CDR3 region has 18 residues. V gave up 5 bases and J gave up 4 bases; unmatched junction bases: 17. CDR3 bases: TGTGCCAGTAGTCGAGGGCGGGAGAGGGTCGGAGGTTACAATGAGCAGTTCTTC. Its protein is CASSRGRERVGGYNEQFF.

The V call is TRBV19, the J call TRBJ2-2; weak D call: TRBD1 (6 bases). This CDR3 spans 16 amino acids. With 3 bases removed from V and 5 bases from J, the gap between germline ends came to 16 bases. From germline, CDR1 is LNHDA and CDR2 SQIVND (reference sequence). CDR3 residues: CASSISSGAETGELFF. DNA for the CDR3: TGTGCCAGTAGTATCTCTTCAGGGGCGGAGACCGGGGAGCTGTTTTTT.

In DNA, the CDR3 is TGTGCCAGCAGCCCGACGACTAGGAAGAATGAGCAGTTCTTC. Translated: CASSPTTRKNEQFF. V is TRBV3-1 (or the pseudogene TRBV3-2) and J is TRBJ2-1; tentative D call: TRBD2 (6 bases). Germline lookup yields CDR1 LGHDT and CDR2 YNNKEL (reference sequence). V was shortened by 4 bases and J by 7 bases, with 14 bases between the two germline ends. This CDR3 spans 14 amino acids.

The chain is built from TRBV4-2 and TRBJ2-7, with a possible D match to TRBD1 (6 bases). The CDR3 length is 16 residues. V was shortened by 0 bases and J by 3 bases, with 15 bases between the two germline ends. Germline values: CDR1 LGHNA, CDR2 YNFKEQ. CDR3 sequence: CASSQEEQGKGYEQYF. CDR3 in DNA: TGTGCCAGCAGCCAAGAAGAGCAGGGGAAGGGCTACGAGCAGTACTTC.

This rearrangement joins TRBV4-2 to TRBJ1-3; 9 nucleotides align to TRBD1. The junction had 1 base not matched to a gene; V was cut back by 1 base and J by 0 bases. The germline V gene has CDR1 LGHNA and CDR2 YNFKEQ. The CDR3 runs 16 residues. The CDR3 spells CASSQATGGSGNTIYF. CDR3 DNA: TGTGCCAGCAGCCAAGCGACAGGGGGCTCTGGAAACACCATATATTTT.

To note about this clone: The sample holds other DNA sequences that translate to the same CDR3. The genes are TRBV7-9 and TRBJ2-1, with no clear D. The CDR3 is 12 residues long. The V gene's germline CDR1 is SEHNR and CDR2 FQNEAQ (reference sequence). Trimming took off 1 base at V and 7 bases at J, with 5 bases between the two ends. Here the CDR3 reads CASSLVPNEQFF. The DNA for the CDR3 is TGTGCCAGCAGCTTAGTCCCGAATGAGCAGTTCTTC.

The rearrangement links TRBV6-6 to TRBJ1-4, with TRBD1 matching over 9 bases. Germline V gene sequence: CDR1 MNHNY, CDR2 SVGAGI (reference sequence). V was pared by 7 bases and J by 8 bases, with 8 bases of the junction left unmatched. CDR3 length: 14 amino acids. The CDR3 sequence: CASNTGTGREKLFF. In nucleotides, the CDR3 is TGTGCCAGCAACACCGGGACAGGGAGGGAAAAACTGTTTTTT.

This clone showed up just once. CDR3 sequence reads: CASSTGTDSYNEQFF. DNA of the CDR3: TGTGCCAGCAGCACCGGGACAGACTCCTACAATGAGCAGTTCTTC. The rearrangement links TRBV6-5 to TRBJ2-1; 7 nucleotides align to TRBD1. The CDR3 runs 15 residues. Germline-derived CDR1 and CDR2 are MNHEY and SVGAGI. J lost 0 bases, V lost 6 bases, and 5 bases had no gene match.

The V gene is TRBV2, the J gene TRBJ1-1; weak D call: TRBD1 (5 bases). The germline V and J ends were trimmed by 3 bases and 4 bases, with 9 bases remaining between them. Germline CDR1 SNHLY, CDR2 FYNNEI. CDR3 size: 13 residues. The CDR3 sequence: CASSDGGFTEAFF. CDR3 DNA sequence: TGTGCCAGCAGTGACGGGGGATTCACTGAAGCTTTCTTT.